These T cell receptor beta chains were read from a single sample in a study of untreated major depressive disorder. Repertoires were generated with immunoSEQ multiplex PCR, while TCRdb's copy carries only in-frame clones and drops some. This table holds approximately 25,000 clones, about nine tenths found once. The sequenced material came from CD4+ T cells from PBMCs. The source is a young woman with major depressive disorder. CDR3s include the opening cysteine and the closing phenylalanine or tryptophan. Each record gives: V gene, D gene, J gene, clone size, CDR3 protein, CDR3 DNA. The D gene is left open where the match is weak. The size field is filled for only some rows; it gives once, few, many or a size class.

V: TRBV9; D: NA; J: TRBJ2-6; size: NA; CDR3: CASSVESLWGAAGANVLTF; DNA: TGTGCCAGCAGCGTAGAGTCCCTTTGGGGGGCTGCCGGGGCCAACGTCCTGACTTTC
V: TRBV5-1; D: TRBD1; J: TRBJ1-5; size: NA; CDR3: CASSPGQGQNQPQHF; DNA: TGCGCCAGCAGCCCAGGACAGGGGCAAAATCAGCCCCAGCATTTT
V: TRBV7-8; D: NA; J: TRBJ1-5; size: NA; CDR3: CASSLGAGFNQPQHF; DNA: TGTGCCAGCAGCTTAGGGGCAGGGTTCAATCAGCCCCAGCATTTT
V: TRBV11-3; D: TRBD1; J: TRBJ2-2; size: NA; CDR3: CASSPQGFTGELFF; DNA: TGTGCCAGCAGCCCACAGGGGTTTACCGGGGAGCTGTTTTTT
V: TRBV6-4; D: TRBD2; J: TRBJ2-1; size: NA; CDR3: CASSKLADSYNEQFF; DNA: TGTGCCAGCAGCAAACTAGCGGATTCCTACAATGAGCAGTTCTTC
V: TRBV7-9; D: TRBD2; J: TRBJ2-1; size: NA; CDR3: CASSETSGGYNEQFF; DNA: TGTGCCAGCAGCGAAACAAGCGGGGGGTACAATGAGCAGTTCTTC
V: TRBV11-2; D: TRBD1; J: TRBJ2-2; size: few; CDR3: CASRLGLRGRTGELFF; DNA: TGTGCCAGCAGGCTAGGGCTAAGGGGGCGCACCGGGGAGCTGTTTTTT
V: TRBV6-1; D: TRBD1; J: TRBJ1-2; size: NA; CDR3: CASSEDLTGGLRGYTF; DNA: TGTGCCAGCAGTGAAGATCTGACAGGGGGTCTCAGGGGCTACACCTTC
V: TRBV11-2; D: TRBD2; J: TRBJ2-3; size: NA; CDR3: CASSLWGVAGGTDTQYF; DNA: TGTGCCAGCAGCTTGTGGGGAGTAGCGGGAGGCACCGATACGCAGTATTTT
V: TRBV14; D: NA; J: TRBJ1-1; size: NA; CDR3: CASGGAYTEAFF; DNA: TGTGCCAGCGGGGGGGCTTACACTGAAGCTTTCTTT
V: TRBV15; D: NA; J: TRBJ1-5; size: NA; CDR3: CATSRAQANNQPQHF; DNA: TGTGCCACCAGCAGAGCCCAGGCGAACAATCAGCCCCAGCATTTT
V: TRBV5-8; D: NA; J: TRBJ1-1; size: NA; CDR3: CASSLKRQATEAFF; DNA: TGTGCCAGCAGCTTGAAGAGGCAGGCGACTGAAGCTTTCTTT
V: TRBV6-1; D: NA; J: TRBJ1-1; size: NA; CDR3: CASREGVQSTEAFF; DNA: TGTGCCAGCAGAGAAGGGGTTCAGAGTACTGAAGCTTTCTTT
V: TRBV5-1; D: NA; J: TRBJ1-2; size: NA; CDR3: CASSSSRTHGYTF; DNA: TGCGCCAGCAGCTCTTCCAGGACCCATGGCTACACCTTC
V: TRBV5-4; D: NA; J: TRBJ2-5; size: NA; CDR3: CASSPTAVQETQYF; DNA: TGTGCCAGCAGCCCCACCGCGGTCCAAGAGACCCAGTACTTC
V: TRBV27; D: TRBD1; J: TRBJ2-5; size: once; CDR3: CASSRDRGWETQYF; DNA: TGTGCCAGCAGCCGCGACAGGGGATGGGAGACCCAGTACTTC
V: TRBV6-6; D: NA; J: TRBJ2-7; size: NA; CDR3: CASAWAGTPYEQYF; DNA: TGTGCCAGCGCCTGGGCCGGAACCCCTTACGAGCAGTACTTC
V: TRBV7-2; D: NA; J: TRBJ2-7; size: NA; CDR3: CASSLGQQNEQYF; DNA: TGTGCCAGCAGCTTAGGGCAGCAGAACGAGCAGTACTTC
V: TRBV7-8; D: NA; J: TRBJ2-7; size: NA; CDR3: CASSLVAGTDEQYF; DNA: TGTGCCAGCAGCTTAGTGGCAGGAACCGACGAGCAGTACTTC
V: TRBV4-2; D: NA; J: TRBJ2-3; size: NA; CDR3: CASSQEASGRKADTQYF; DNA: TGTGCCAGCAGCCAAGAGGCCTCGGGAAGGAAAGCAGATACGCAGTATTTT
V: TRBV29-1; D: TRBD2; J: TRBJ2-3; size: NA; CDR3: CSGELGTSGGQKQYF; DNA: TGCAGCGGCGAGTTGGGGACTAGCGGGGGCCAAAAGCAGTATTTT
V: TRBV15; D: TRBD1; J: TRBJ1-2; size: few; CDR3: CATSRGGAGGDGYTF; DNA: TGTGCCACCAGCAGAGGAGGGGCAGGGGGAGATGGCTACACCTTC
V: TRBV18; D: NA; J: TRBJ2-6; size: NA; CDR3: CASSPGIQTPYRGANVLTF; DNA: TGTGCCAGCTCACCAGGGATACAGACACCCTATCGGGGGGCCAACGTCCTGACTTTC
V: TRBV18; D: TRBD2; J: TRBJ2-5; size: NA; CDR3: CASSPGLAGVETQYF; DNA: TGTGCCAGCTCACCCGGACTAGCGGGAGTAGAGACCCAGTACTTC
V: TRBV5-1; D: NA; J: TRBJ2-1; size: NA; CDR3: CASSPDSSRSSYNEQFF; DNA: TGCGCCAGCAGCCCCGACAGTTCAAGGAGCTCCTACAATGAGCAGTTCTTC
V: TRBV13; D: NA; J: TRBJ2-7; size: few; CDR3: CASSLQFSYEQYF; DNA: TGTGCCAGCAGCTTACAGTTCTCCTACGAGCAGTACTTC
V: TRBV11-2; D: TRBD1; J: TRBJ2-7; size: once; CDR3: CASSANRGYEQYF; DNA: TGTGCCAGCAGCGCTAACAGGGGGTACGAGCAGTACTTC
V: TRBV4-2; D: TRBD2; J: TRBJ2-1; size: NA; CDR3: CASSLAGVENEQFF; DNA: TGTGCCAGCAGCCTAGCGGGAGTGGAAAATGAGCAGTTCTTC
V: TRBV7-2; D: NA; J: TRBJ1-1; size: NA; CDR3: CASSLGGVAAQAFF; DNA: TGTGCCAGCAGCTTAGGGGGCGTGGCAGCCCAAGCTTTCTTT
V: TRBV28; D: NA; J: TRBJ1-2; size: NA; CDR3: CASSPPQGLSGYTF; DNA: TGTGCCAGCAGTCCGCCACAGGGCTTGTCAGGCTACACCTTC
V: TRBV28; D: NA; J: TRBJ2-7; size: NA; CDR3: CASSIYRVSSYEQYF; DNA: TGTGCCAGCAGTATTTATCGGGTCAGCTCCTACGAGCAGTACTTC
V: TRBV6-5; D: TRBD1; J: TRBJ2-2; size: NA; CDR3: CASSWDRKGGELFF; DNA: TGTGCCAGCAGTTGGGACAGAAAAGGCGGGGAGCTGTTTTTT
V: TRBV18; D: NA; J: TRBJ2-3; size: NA; CDR3: CASSPIVGVGTDTQYF; DNA: TGTGCCAGCTCACCGATAGTCGGTGTTGGCACAGATACGCAGTATTTT
V: TRBV4-1; D: NA; J: TRBJ2-3; size: NA; CDR3: CASSSLSTDTQYF; DNA: TGCGCCAGCAGTAGCTTGAGCACAGATACGCAGTATTTT
V: TRBV4-2; D: NA; J: TRBJ2-7; size: NA; CDR3: CASSQDGNSYEQYF; DNA: TGTGCCAGCAGCCAAGACGGTAACTCCTACGAGCAGTACTTC
V: TRBV7-2; D: TRBD2; J: TRBJ2-1; size: NA; CDR3: CASSPRTLAGAYNEQFF; DNA: TGTGCCAGCAGCCCTCGGACACTAGCGGGGGCGTACAATGAGCAGTTCTTC
V: TRBV15; D: TRBD1; J: TRBJ2-7; size: NA; CDR3: CATSRGGGTGSVSEQYF; DNA: TGTGCCACCAGCAGAGGAGGCGGGACAGGGTCTGTTAGCGAGCAGTACTTC
V: TRBV5-6; D: NA; J: TRBJ1-4; size: NA; CDR3: CASSSGVQVDREKLFF; DNA: TGTGCCAGCAGCTCTGGGGTCCAGGTAGACCGTGAAAAACTGTTTTTT
V: TRBV7-9; D: NA; J: TRBJ1-1; size: NA; CDR3: CASSSRTGNTEAFF; DNA: TGTGCCAGCAGCTCCCGGACTGGGAACACTGAAGCTTTCTTT
V: TRBV7-3; D: NA; J: TRBJ2-3; size: NA; CDR3: CASSLRGPDTQYF; DNA: TGTGCCAGCAGCTTAAGGGGCCCAGATACGCAGTATTTT
V: TRBV9; D: NA; J: TRBJ2-7; size: NA; CDR3: CASSVAGYGGGEQYF; DNA: TGTGCCAGCAGCGTAGCTGGTTACGGGGGAGGCGAGCAGTACTTC
V: TRBV11-1; D: TRBD2; J: TRBJ2-7; size: NA; CDR3: CASSLASGRSVQYF; DNA: TGTGCCAGCAGCTTAGCTAGCGGGAGATCGGTGCAGTACTTC
V: TRBV29-1; D: NA; J: TRBJ1-1; size: NA; CDR3: CSVDKVNTEAFF; DNA: TGCAGCGTTGATAAGGTGAACACTGAAGCTTTCTTT
V: TRBV5-4; D: NA; J: TRBJ1-1; size: NA; CDR3: CASSPTGKGTEAFF; DNA: TGTGCCAGCAGCCCGACAGGAAAGGGCACTGAAGCTTTCTTT
V: TRBV2; D: NA; J: TRBJ1-1; size: few; CDR3: CASSDTEAFF; DNA: TGTGCCAGCAGTGATACTGAAGCTTTCTTT
V: TRBV7-9; D: NA; J: TRBJ1-2; size: NA; CDR3: CASSLANPTLGYTF; DNA: TGTGCCAGCAGCTTAGCGAACCCAACCCTTGGCTACACCTTC
V: TRBV18; D: NA; J: TRBJ2-1; size: once; CDR3: CASSPPARKKYNEQFF; DNA: TGTGCCAGCTCACCACCGGCACGTAAGAAATACAATGAGCAGTTCTTC
V: TRBV4-3; D: NA; J: TRBJ2-5; size: NA; CDR3: CASSQDRETQYF; DNA: TGCGCCAGCAGCCAAGATCGGGAGACCCAGTACTTC
V: TRBV4-3; D: TRBD2; J: TRBJ2-7; size: NA; CDR3: CASSQVRSGGAYEQYF; DNA: TGCGCCAGCAGCCAAGTCCGTAGCGGGGGGGCCTACGAGCAGTACTTC